This entry concerns a single T cell receptor (beta chain). Antigen unknown. Amplification used 60 Vbeta primers and 13 Jbeta primers. Assay used: immunoSEQ multiplex PCR; TCRdb lists only in-frame clones, some missing. The table shows 120,000 or so clones, with about 8.6% occurring only once. This sample stems from a study of cytomegalovirus exposure and HLA in healthy donors. Findings of the study overall: It was assumed in the presence/absence analyses that sequencing depth was roughly uniform across donors. Follow-up analysis later connected one missense variant in DCLRE1C with trimming of TCR beta V- and J-genes.

Specimen: PBMCs. The origin of this receptor is a woman between 35 and 50 years old in good health and CMV-seropositive.

CDR3 loop: CASSPRTGENTEAFF. The DNA for the CDR3 is TGTGCCAGCTCACCGAGGACAGGGGAGAACACTGAAGCTTTCTTT. V usage is TRBV18 and J usage is TRBJ1-1, with 9 bases matching TRBD1. The CDR3 sequence is 15 residues long. The junction had 3 bases not matched to a gene; V was cut back by 3 bases and J by 1 base. CDR1 and CDR2 from the germline V gene are KGHSH and LQKENI.